A single sample gave rise to the 21 T cell receptor beta chains below, sequenced in a study of blood T cell repertoires in COVID-19. Sequenced by immunoSEQ multiplex PCR; TCRdb stores in-frame clones only, minus some. The table shows approximately 390,000 clones, with just under 90% occurring only once. Sequencing was carried out using PBMCs or T cells enriched from blood (not recorded which). These receptor sequences come from a woman between 45 and 65 years old who had recovered from COVID-19.

The chain employs TRBV30 and TRBJ1-1; D may be TRBD1 (6 bases). V was pared by 2 bases and J by 10 bases, with 17 bases between. Germline V gene data show CDR1 as GTSNPN and CDR2 as SVGIG (reference sequence). The CDR3 sequence is 13 residues long. Written as DNA, the CDR3 is TGTGCCTGGAGTCTAGTAAGGGGGAGGGGAGCTTTCTTT. This gives the protein CAWSLVRGRGAFF. The full variable domain, rest sourced from reference TRBV30 and TRBJ1-1, is SQTIHQWPATLVQPVGSPLSLECTVEGTSNPNLYWYRQAAGRGLQLLFYSVGIGQISSEVPQNLSASRPQDRQFILSSKKLLLSDSGFYLCAWSLVRGRGAFFGQGTRLTVV.

This chain connects TRBV19 to TRBJ1-1, with D possibly being TRBD1 (6 bases). Germline loops: CDR1 LNHDA, CDR2 SQIVND (reference sequence). This CDR3 comprises 18 residues. The V gene lost 3 bases and the J gene lost 1 base, with 21 bases spanning the gap. The CDR3 sequence: CASSIAGGASTRNTEAFF. Here the CDR3 DNA reads TGTGCCAGTAGTATTGCGGGGGGCGCATCCACCAGGAACACTGAAGCTTTCTTT.

The V gene is TRBV7-2, the J gene TRBJ1-2, with D uncertain. The CDR3 has 14 residues. With 5 bases removed from V and 0 bases from J, the gap between germline ends came to 10 bases. CDR1 is SGHTA and CDR2 is FQGNSA in the germline V gene. The CDR3 DNA is TGTGCCAGCAGCCCCCTCGGGGCTAACTATGGCTACACCTTC. It specifies CASSPLGANYGYTF.

V is TRBV7-2 and J is TRBJ1-3, with D unclear. The CDR3 length is 15 residues. Germline CDR1 is SGHTA and CDR2 is FQGNSA. Trimming removed 0 bases at V and 2 bases at J, with 8 bases between. The CDR3 nucleotides are TGTGCCAGCAGCTTAGCGGCACATCCTGGAAACACCATATATTTT. As protein: CASSLAAHPGNTIYF.

The rearrangement joins TRBV3-1 (or the pseudogene TRBV3-2) to TRBJ1-4; no clear D gene. V was shortened by 7 bases and J by 3 bases, with 6 bases between the two germline ends. In germline, CDR1 is LGHDT, CDR2 YNNKEL (reference sequence). The CDR3 has 12 residues. The CDR3 loop is CASKTANEKLFF. The CDR3 DNA sequence: TGTGCCAGCAAAACAGCTAATGAAAAACTGTTTTTT.

The chain recombines TRBV7-2 with TRBJ1-2, with 7 bases identical to TRBD1. V was pared by 6 bases and J by 6 bases, with 10 bases of the junction left unmatched. Looked up from germline, CDR1 is SGHTA and CDR2 is FQGNSA. The CDR3 loop spans 14 amino acids. Here the CDR3 reads CASRWTGVEDGYTF. CDR3 nucleotide sequence: TGTGCCAGCAGATGGACAGGTGTCGAGGATGGCTACACCTTC.

V gene TRBV12-5 combines with J gene TRBJ2-3; 7 positions agree with TRBD2. The CDR3 is 15 residues long. Germline CDR1 and CDR2: LGHNT and FRNRAP. V dropped 1 base and J dropped 7; count of bases not matched to a gene: 8. CDR3 residues: CASGLDGGSGHTQYF. The CDR3 coding sequence is TGTGCTAGTGGTTTGGACGGGGGGTCGGGCCATACGCAGTATTTT. The variable domain in full, completed from reference TRBV12-5 and TRBJ2-3, reads DARVTQTPRHKVTEMGQEVTMRCQPILGHNTVFWYRQTMMQGLELLAYFRNRAPLDDSGMPKDRFSAEMPDATLATLKIQPSEPRDSAVYFCASGLDGGSGHTQYFGPGTRLTVL.

The genes are TRBV19 and TRBJ1-6; TRBD1 is a possible D gene (5 bases). The CDR3 extends over 17 amino acids. CDR1 is LNHDA and CDR2 is SQIVND in the germline V gene (reference sequence). Trimming removed 8 bases at V and 0 bases at J, with 17 bases between. CDR3 in amino acids: CASFWGLRGSYNSPLHF. The CDR3 DNA reads as TGTGCCAGTTTCTGGGGCCTGCGGGGCTCCTATAATTCACCCCTCCACTTT. Combining the CDR3 with reference TRBV19 and TRBJ1-6 gives the whole variable domain DGGITQSPKYLFRKEGQNVTLSCEQNLNHDAMYWYRQDPGQGLRLIYYSQIVNDFQKGDIAEGYSVSREKKESFPLTVTSAQKNPTAFYLCASFWGLRGSYNSPLHFGNGTRLTVT.

Only one count was recorded for this clone. The rearrangement links TRBV29-1 to TRBJ2-5; maybe TRBD1 (6 bases). Deletions cut 4 bases from V and 2 bases from J, with 17 bases between. Germline CDR1 and CDR2: SQVTM and ANQGSEA. CDR3 length: 15 residues. CDR3 sequence (DNA): TGCAGCGTTGTACGTCGGACAGACACGCAAGAGACCCAGTACTTC. Its protein product is CSVVRRTDTQETQYF.

The V call is TRBV6-1, the J call TRBJ1-3; unclear D gene. Per germline, CDR1 MNHNS and CDR2 SASEGT. This CDR3 is built from 11 residues. Trimming pared 3 bases from V and 8 bases from J, leaving 5 bases between. The CDR3 DNA reads TGTGCCAGCAGTGACCAATACACCATATATTTT. It specifies CASSDQYTIYF.

The chain recombines TRBV7-2 with TRBJ1-2; 8 bases line up with TRBD1. From germline, CDR1 is SGHTA and CDR2 FQGNSA. This CDR3 has 11 amino acids. V was clipped by 5 bases and J by 7 bases; unmatched bases: 0. CDR3 in DNA: TGTGCCAGCAGCCAGGGGGCTGGCTACACCTTC. Translation gives CASSQGAGYTF.

V and J are TRBV5-1 and TRBJ1-1; tentatively, D is TRBD1 (5 bases). CDR1 SGHRS and CDR2 YFSETQ come from the germline V gene. The V gene lost 0 bases and the J gene lost 7 bases, with 10 bases spanning the gap. CDR3 length: 13 residues. CDR3 amino acids: CASSLDRLSEAFF. The CDR3, as DNA: TGCGCCAGCAGCTTGGACAGGTTGAGTGAAGCTTTCTTT.

The chain uses TRBV5-8 and TRBJ1-5; TRBD1 aligns across 10 bases. The CDR3 extends over 14 amino acids. Germline-derived CDR1 and CDR2 are SGHTS and YDEGEE. Trimming took 7 bases from V and 6 from J; bases not matched to a gene: 7. The CDR3: CASGPGQGTQPQHF. In nucleotides, the CDR3 is TGTGCCAGCGGCCCGGGACAGGGGACTCAGCCCCAGCATTTT.

This clone was seen a single time. The CDR3 sequence is CASRPDIANYGYTF. DNA of the CDR3: TGTGCCAGCAGACCCGACATAGCTAACTATGGCTACACCTTC. V usage is TRBV5-6 and J usage is TRBJ1-2, with D unresolved. The CDR3 runs to 14 residues. V was shortened by 5 bases and J by 0 bases, with 11 bases between the two germline ends. Germline CDR1 is SGHDT and CDR2 is YYEEEE.

The chain employs TRBV4-1 and TRBJ1-4; 9 nucleotides match TRBD1. The CDR3 has 20 residues. CDR1 and CDR2 (germline): MGHRA, YSYEKL. Trimming at V came to 0 bases and at J to 10 bases, leaving 21 bases not matched to a gene. CDR3 nucleotide sequence: TGCGCCAGCAGCCAAGACTCCTACAGGGGGCTCGATCCCCGTGGAGGAAAACTGTTTTTT. It codes for CASSQDSYRGLDPRGGKLFF.

This sequence joins TRBV6-5 and TRBJ2-7; the D gene is possibly TRBD1 (5 bases). The CDR3 is 13 amino acids. CDR1 MNHEY and CDR2 SVGAGI come from the germline V gene. Trimming removed 9 bases at V and 3 bases at J, with 15 bases between. This CDR3 reads CASWSTGRYEQYF. CDR3 sequence (DNA): TGTGCCAGTTGGTCTACAGGTCGCTACGAGCAGTACTTC.

The chain combines TRBV4-1 with TRBJ2-3; tentatively, D is TRBD2 (7 bases). This CDR3 has 15 amino acids. Looked up from germline, CDR1 is MGHRA and CDR2 is YSYEKL. Trimming removed 4 bases at V and 2 bases at J, with 13 bases between. The CDR3 bases are TGCGCCAGCAGCCCCAAGGGGGACTACACAGATACGCAGTATTTT. Translation gives CASSPKGDYTDTQYF.

This chain links TRBV19 with TRBJ2-3; 11 bases line up with TRBD2. The CDR3 loop spans 16 amino acids. Germline CDR1 and CDR2: LNHDA and SQIVND (reference sequence). The V and J ends lost 3 bases and 5 bases, in that order; junction bases with no gene match: 7. CDR3 amino acids: CASSITLAGGGDTQYF. The CDR3 bases are TGTGCCAGTAGTATCACTCTAGCGGGGGGCGGAGATACGCAGTATTTT.

This sequence joins TRBV7-9 and TRBJ1-5; 7 nucleotides agree with TRBD1. CDR3 length: 15 amino acids. The trim removed 1 base at V and 6 bases at J, leaving 6 bases unmatched. In germline, CDR1 is SEHNR, CDR2 FQNEAQ (reference sequence). In DNA, the CDR3 is TGTGCCAGCAGCTTAGGGACAGGCCCTGGTCAGCCCCAGCATTTT. Residues: CASSLGTGPGQPQHF.

The V and J genes are TRBV7-2 and TRBJ2-1; 7 nucleotides line up with TRBD1. CDR1 is SGHTA, CDR2 FQGNSA, per germline. The CDR3 has 13 amino acids. The J segment lost 14 bases and the V segment lost 7 bases, leaving 14 bases of the junction unmatched. The CDR3 nucleotides read TGTGCCAGCACCAGTATGACAGGGAATAATAAGTTCTTC. This sequence encodes CASTSMTGNNKFF.

V gene TRBV7-3 combines with J gene TRBJ1-5; D call uncertain. With 1 base removed from V and 5 bases from J, the gap between germline ends came to 6 bases. Germline-derived CDR1 and CDR2 are SGHTA and FQGTGA. This CDR3 region has 13 residues. This CDR3 reads CASSLNSHQPQHF. The CDR3 coding sequence is TGTGCCAGCAGCTTAAACAGTCATCAGCCCCAGCATTTT.